The clone carrying this T cell receptor (beta chain) showed up just once. The record originates from a study of blood T cell repertoires in COVID-19. The overall study: Sites across the United States, Italy and Spain contributed samples from acute and convalescent COVID-19.

Original handling: Amplification of reference gene primers provided the estimated nucleated cell counts. The table came from immunoSEQ multiplex PCR; TCRdb's copy has only in-frame clones and leaves some out. The DNA was the basis for D and trimming; V, J and clone size are from that table. The table lists just over 650,000 clones, 80% to 90% of them singletons. Germline assignment: CDR1 SEHNR and CDR2 FQNEAQ (reference sequence). The CDR3 covers 14 residues. V was trimmed by 5 bases and J by 0 bases, leaving 11 bases between them. This clonotype was sampled from a woman between 18 and 29 years old with acute or convalescent COVID-19. Specimen: peripheral blood. This chain joins TRBV7-9 and TRBJ2-7; perhaps TRBD2 as D (6 bases). This chain's CDR3 is CASSPGTFSYEQYF. The CDR3 DNA is TGTGCCAGCAGCCCAGGGACTTTCTCCTACGAGCAGTACTTC.